Listed below are T cell receptor beta chains from one sample, sequenced in a study of CD8+CD57+ T cells in acquired aplastic anemia. One entry per CDR3 protein results from TCRdb running MiXCR on the reads. The table includes 90,000 to 130,000 distinct CDR3 sequences, 40% to 65% detected once. Material for sequencing was sorted CD4+, CD8+, or CD8+CD57+ T cells (not recorded which) from PBMCs. These receptors originate from a human donor in good health, serving as a control. The CDR3 runs from the conserved cysteine through the conserved F or W. Each record gives: clone size, D gene, J gene, V gene, CDR3 protein, CDR3 DNA. D genes are given only for firm matches. The listing skips clone size in some rows; elsewhere it reads once, few, many or a size class.

many	NA	TRBJ2-2	TRBV4-1	CASSPQTNTGELFF	TGCGCCAGCAGCCCACAGACGAACACCGGGGAGCTGTTTTTT
many	TRBD1	TRBJ2-7	TRBV30	CAWTPGQGYEQYF	TGTGCCTGGACTCCGGGACAGGGCTACGAGCAGTACTTC
once	NA	TRBJ2-7	TRBV11-1	CASGDPMWREQYF	TGTGCCAGTGGGGACCCAATGTGGCGCGAGCAGTACTTC
NA	NA	TRBJ1-6	TRBV2	CASSLDSSYNSPLHF	TGTGCCAGCAGTCTGGACAGCTCCTATAATTCACCCCTCCACTTT
NA	NA	TRBJ1-1	TRBV7-4	CAKGGARTEAFF	TGTGCCAAGGGGGGGGCGAGGACTGAAGCTTTCTTT
NA	NA	TRBJ1-4	TRBV2	CASISATNEKLFF	TGTGCCAGCATCTCAGCAACTAATGAAAAACTGTTTTTT
NA	TRBD1	TRBJ1-1	TRBV19	CASIRDRGYTEAFF	TGTGCCAGTATTCGGGACAGGGGTTATACTGAAGCTTTCTTT
once	NA	TRBJ1-2	TRBV10-1	CASKEGAYGYTF	TGCGCCAGCAAGGAAGGGGCGTATGGCTACACCTTC
many	NA	TRBJ1-1	TRBV12-3/TRBV12-4	CASSLSGANTEAFF	TGTGCCAGCAGTTTAAGCGGAGCGAACACTGAAGCTTTCTTT
NA	TRBD1	TRBJ2-7	TRBV15	CATSRDWSLGQANEQYF	TGTGCCACCAGCAGAGATTGGTCGTTGGGACAGGCGAACGAGCAGTACTTC
NA	TRBD1	TRBJ1-2	TRBV20-1	CSASSFGTGRSYTF	TGCAGTGCTAGTTCGTTTGGGACAGGGCGAAGCTACACCTTC
many	NA	TRBJ1-5	TRBV2	CASVERINQPQHF	TGTGCCAGCGTTGAACGGATTAATCAGCCCCAGCATTTT
many	NA	TRBJ2-5	TRBV7-3	CASSSGTFEQETQYF	TGTGCCAGCAGCTCGGGGACCTTCGAACAAGAGACCCAGTACTTC
NA	NA	TRBJ1-6	TRBV10-3	CAISGSGDNSPLHF	TGTGCCATCAGTGGGTCAGGGGACAATTCACCCCTCCACTTT
NA	NA	TRBJ2-7	TRBV7-7	CASSSNGHYEQYF	TGTGCCAGCAGCTCCAACGGACACTACGAGCAGTACTTC
many	TRBD2	TRBJ2-3	TRBV7-8	CASSFELAGAVDTQYF	TGTGCCAGCAGCTTTGAACTAGCGGGGGCTGTAGATACGCAGTATTTT
NA	NA	TRBJ2-3	TRBV2	CASSLFEGADTQYF	TGTGCCAGCAGTCTATTCGAAGGGGCAGATACGCAGTATTTT
NA	TRBD2	TRBJ2-1	TRBV9	CASSDTSGVVNEQFF	TGTGCCAGCAGCGACACTAGCGGGGTGGTTAATGAGCAGTTCTTC
NA	TRBD2	TRBJ2-5	TRBV20-1	CSAEAAGGPETQYF	TGCAGTGCGGAGGCAGCGGGGGGGCCGGAGACCCAGTACTTC
NA	TRBD2	TRBJ2-1	TRBV25-1	CASSSLGLAGPTEQFF	TGTGCCAGCAGTTCGCTCGGACTAGCTGGTCCTACTGAGCAGTTCTTC
NA	TRBD1	TRBJ1-2	TRBV25-1	CASSEWDRARGYTF	TGTGCCAGCAGTGAATGGGACAGGGCGCGGGGCTACACCTTC
many	NA	TRBJ1-1	TRBV12-3/TRBV12-4	CASSQWFGLGMNTEAFF	TGTGCCAGCAGTCAGTGGTTCGGGCTGGGGATGAACACTGAAGCTTTCTTT
once	NA	TRBJ1-1	TRBV11-3	CASSLGRRAEAFF	TGTGCCAGCAGCTTAGGGAGGAGGGCTGAAGCTTTCTTT
NA	NA	TRBJ2-7	TRBV24-1	CATGGAGSDEQYF	TGTGCCACTGGGGGTGCGGGTAGCGACGAGCAGTACTTC
NA	NA	TRBJ2-7	TRBV10-3	CAISESILGASEQYF	TGTGCCATCAGTGAGTCGATACTTGGGGCCAGCGAGCAGTACTTC
NA	NA	TRBJ2-1	TRBV10-3	CAISESTAILFF	TGTGCCATCAGTGAGTCTACCGCGATTTTGTTCTTC
many	NA	TRBJ2-1	TRBV14	CASSQDEWRGSINEQFF	TGTGCCAGCAGCCAAGACGAGTGGCGGGGCAGTATCAATGAGCAGTTCTTC
NA	NA	TRBJ1-2	TRBV7-2	CASSLGGKGYGYTF	TGTGCCAGCAGCTTAGGTGGGAAGGGCTATGGCTACACCTTC
NA	NA	TRBJ1-1	TRBV10-3	CAISEEVNTEAFF	TGTGCCATCAGTGAGGAGGTGAACACTGAAGCTTTCTTT
NA	NA	TRBJ1-3	TRBV7-2	CASTLSSGNTIYF	TGTGCCAGCACATTGAGCTCTGGAAACACCATATATTTT
NA	TRBD1	TRBJ2-1	TRBV11-1	CASSYRQGGYNEQFF	TGTGCCAGCAGCTATAGACAGGGGGGGTACAATGAGCAGTTCTTC